One sample yielded the 26 T cell receptor beta chains listed below, sequenced in a study of cytomegalovirus exposure and HLA in healthy donors. Researchers ran the PCR with 60 Vbeta and 13 Jbeta primers. The data were produced by immunoSEQ multiplex PCR, yet TCRdb's version contains in-frame clones alone and is incomplete. In all, the sample yields about 120,000 clones. The specimen was PBMCs. These TCRs come from a man aged 30-40 years in good health and CMV-seronegative.

V is TRBV5-6 and J is TRBJ1-1; D gene unclear. The CDR3 is 13 amino acids. Between the trimmed V and J ends, which lost 3 bases and 6 bases, there was a span of 12 bases. In germline, CDR1 is SGHDT, CDR2 YYEEEE. The DNA of the CDR3 is TGTGCCAGCAGCTGGAGCGTCGCGGCTGAAGCTTTCTTT. Protein: CASSWSVAAEAFF.

The rearrangement links TRBV5-4 to TRBJ2-7; TRBD1 aligns across 7 bases. The germline V gene has CDR1 SGHNT and CDR2 YYREEE (reference sequence). The CDR3 contains 14 residues. J lost 5 bases, V lost 0 bases, and 5 bases had no gene match. CDR3 in DNA: TGTGCCAGCAGCTTGGGAGGGGGCAACAACGAGCAGTACTTC. This codes for CASSLGGGNNEQYF. Complete variable domain (other parts from reference TRBV5-4 and TRBJ2-7): ETGVTQSPTHLIKTRGQQVTLRCSSQSGHNTVSWYQQALGQGPQFIFQYYREEENGRGNFPPRFSGLQFPNYSSELNVNALELDDSALYLCASSLGGGNNEQYFGPGTRLTVT.

The CDR3 region is CAWRAKTGELFF. The CDR3 DNA follows: TGTGCCTGGAGGGCCAAAACCGGGGAGCTGTTTTTT. J is TRBJ2-2 and V is TRBV30; D remains unclear. The V end lost 3 bases, the J end lost 5 bases, and 7 bases lay between the germline ends. The CDR3 totals 12 residues. Germline V gives CDR1 GTSNPN, CDR2 SVGIG (reference sequence).

The gene calls are TRBV2 and TRBJ1-6; 9 positions agree with TRBD1. Germline assignment: CDR1 SNHLY and CDR2 FYNNEI. This CDR3 region has 15 residues. Trimming removed 4 bases from V and 13 bases from J; junction bases left unmatched: 11. The CDR3 reads CASSASGQGEGPLHF. CDR3 DNA sequence: TGTGCCAGCAGTGCCTCGGGACAGGGAGAAGGGCCCCTCCACTTT.

The chain joins TRBV5-1 to TRBJ2-5; TRBD2 matches 9 bases. CDR1 SGHRS and CDR2 YFSETQ come from the germline V gene. V was pared by 0 bases and J by 4 bases, with 1 base of the junction left unmatched. This CDR3 comprises 14 residues. The CDR3 sequence is CASSLEGLAETQYF. The DNA of the CDR3 is TGCGCCAGCAGCTTGGAGGGACTAGCAGAGACCCAGTACTTC.

The rearrangement uses TRBV5-4 and TRBJ2-3; 14 bases are a match to TRBD2. The CDR3 is 17 amino acids. Germline V gene data show CDR1 as SGHNT and CDR2 as YYREEE (reference sequence). V shed 2 bases, J shed 7 bases, and the junction held 9 bases outside the gene matches. The CDR3 DNA follows: TGTGCCAGCAGCTTAAGACTAGCGGGGGGGCGTGCACATACGCAGTATTTT. Encoded protein: CASSLRLAGGRAHTQYF.

The chain recombines TRBV9 with TRBJ2-7, with D possibly TRBD1 on 6 matching bases. Trimming pared 4 bases from V and 4 bases from J, leaving 15 bases between. Germline assignment: CDR1 SGDLS and CDR2 YYNGEE. The CDR3 has 14 residues. The CDR3 is CASSLRPQGYEQYF. CDR3 DNA sequence: TGTGCCAGCAGCCTCCGCCCCCAGGGGTACGAGCAGTACTTC.

The V gene is TRBV4-2, the J gene TRBJ2-1; D might be TRBD1 (5 bases). Germline V gene sequence: CDR1 LGHNA, CDR2 YNFKEQ. V was clipped by 4 bases and J by 10 bases, with 14 bases between them. This CDR3 spans 13 amino acids. The CDR3 bases are TGTGCCAGCAGCCCGATAGGGGCGAAGGAGCAGTTCTTC. It codes for CASSPIGAKEQFF.

CDR3 DNA sequence: TGTGCCAGCAGCTTCTCCAGGGAATCTGGCTACACCTTC. The encoded protein is CASSFSRESGYTF. The chain links TRBV5-4 to TRBJ1-2, with a tentative D call TRBD1 (5 bases). The ends were cut back, 2 bases at V and 7 bases at J, with 12 bases in the middle. In germline, CDR1 is SGHNT, CDR2 YYREEE (reference sequence). This CDR3 region has 13 residues.

The rearrangement links TRBV4-2 to TRBJ1-3; D is ambiguous. Germline values: CDR1 LGHNA, CDR2 YNFKEQ. The CDR3 is 17 amino acids. V was cut by 3 bases and J by 0 bases, with 15 bases left in between. CDR3 protein: CASSQGGPLHSGNTIYF. CDR3 coding DNA: TGTGCCAGCAGCCAGGGAGGTCCTCTCCACTCTGGAAACACCATATATTTT.

V and J are TRBV5-4 and TRBJ2-2, with 9 nucleotides matching TRBD2. Germline loops: CDR1 SGHNT, CDR2 YYREEE (reference sequence). CDR3 length: 16 amino acids. The J segment lost 7 bases and the V segment lost 3 bases, leaving 10 bases of the junction unmatched. The CDR3 nucleotides are TGTGCCAGCAGCTGGGCGGTAGCGGGGGTGAACGGGGAGCTGTTTTTT. As protein: CASSWAVAGVNGELFF.

This chain connects TRBV11-2 to TRBJ2-1; 10 bases align to TRBD2. With 0 bases clipped from V and 0 bases from J, the junction kept 2 bases outside the gene matches. Per the germline V gene, CDR1 is SGHAT and CDR2 is FQNNGV. The CDR3 sequence is 17 residues long. The CDR3 DNA sequence: TGTGCCAGCAGCTTAGATCAGCGGGGGGGCTCCTACAATGAGCAGTTCTTC. Its translation is CASSLDQRGGSYNEQFF.

The V gene is TRBV5-1, the J gene TRBJ2-7; D may be TRBD1 (6 bases). CDR3 size: 14 residues. The V gene's germline CDR1 is SGHRS and CDR2 YFSETQ. V was shortened by 3 bases and J by 2 bases, with 12 bases between the two germline ends. The DNA for the CDR3 is TGCGCCAGCAGCTCGACAGGACCCACCTACGAGCAGTACTTC. Amino acids: CASSSTGPTYEQYF.

This chain uses TRBV28 with TRBJ1-1; no clear D gene. The length of the CDR3 is 15 residues. The V end lost 6 bases, the J end lost 4 bases, and 18 bases lay between the germline ends. The germline CDR1 and CDR2 sequences are MDHEN and SYDVKM. The CDR3 sequence: CASRPERRSVTEAFF. CDR3 coding DNA: TGTGCCAGCAGACCGGAAAGGCGGTCGGTCACTGAAGCTTTCTTT.

The chain is built from TRBV30 and TRBJ2-7; D call uncertain. This CDR3 is 13 amino acids long. Germline CDR1 reads GTSNPN; CDR2 reads SVGIG (reference sequence). Trimming took 0 bases from V and 6 from J, leaving 12 bases between them. The CDR3 sequence is CAWSVQTRSEQYF. The CDR3 DNA sequence: TGTGCCTGGAGTGTACAAACACGGAGCGAGCAGTACTTC. Using reference TRBV30 and TRBJ2-7 for the parts outside the CDR3, the full variable domain is SQTIHQWPATLVQPVGSPLSLECTVEGTSNPNLYWYRQAAGRGLQLLFYSVGIGQISSEVPQNLSASRPQDRQFILSSKKLLLSDSGFYLCAWSVQTRSEQYFGPGTRLTVT.

The chain recombines TRBV19 with TRBJ1-5; the D gene is possibly TRBD1 (5 bases). Germline assignment: CDR1 LNHDA and CDR2 SQIVND (reference sequence). The CDR3 sequence is 15 residues long. V was trimmed by 4 bases and J by 3 bases, leaving 13 bases between them. The DNA for the CDR3 is TGTGCCAGTAGTACCCGGGACTTTTTCAATCAGCCCCAGCATTTT. It encodes CASSTRDFFNQPQHF. Full variable domain (rest looked up from reference TRBV19 and TRBJ1-5): DGGITQSPKYLFRKEGQNVTLSCEQNLNHDAMYWYRQDPGQGLRLIYYSQIVNDFQKGDIAEGYSVSREKKESFPLTVTSAQKNPTAFYLCASSTRDFFNQPQHFGDGTRLSIL.

CDR3 DNA sequence: TGTGCCAGCAGCCAGGCAGGGGGTTGGTTCGAGCAGTACTTC. It specifies CASSQAGGWFEQYF. V usage is TRBV14 and J usage is TRBJ2-7, with 7 positions matching TRBD1. Germline trimming cut 3 bases from V and 6 bases from J; bases unmatched to any gene: 8. This CDR3 has 14 amino acids. Germline CDR1 SGHDN, CDR2 FVKESK.

V gene TRBV25-1 combines with J gene TRBJ1-2, with D unresolved. Trimming cost V 7 bases and J 8 bases, with 17 bases left between them. The CDR3 is made up of 13 amino acids. CDR1 MGHDK and CDR2 SYGVNS come from the germline V gene. CDR3 protein: CASNSGWGLGYTF. The DNA of the CDR3 is TGTGCCAGCAACTCGGGATGGGGTCTGGGCTACACCTTC.

The V and J genes are TRBV4-3 and TRBJ1-2; the D is unclear. Deletions cut 0 bases from V and 3 bases from J, with 11 bases between. The CDR3 is 15 residues long. Per the germline V gene, CDR1 is LGHNA and CDR2 is YSLEER. CDR3 nucleotides: TGCGCCAGCAGCCAAGAGGGAGGGTTTTACTATGGCTACACCTTC. Its translation is CASSQEGGFYYGYTF.

This chain connects TRBV9 to TRBJ2-3, with 11 bases identical to TRBD2. The V and J ends lost 3 bases and 1 base, in that order; junction bases with no gene match: 4. This CDR3 contains 16 residues. Per the germline V gene, CDR1 is SGDLS and CDR2 is YYNGEE. This chain's CDR3 is CASSALAGEGTDTQYF. The CDR3 nucleotides read TGTGCCAGCAGCGCACTAGCGGGGGAGGGCACAGATACGCAGTATTTT.

The chain recombines TRBV5-6 with TRBJ1-1; 7 positions match TRBD1. This CDR3 is built from 14 residues. The germline CDR1 and CDR2 sequences are SGHDT and YYEEEE. V trimming: 6 bases; J trimming: 3 bases; junction bases outside the gene matches: 8. The CDR3 protein is CASTGIDRDTEAFF. The CDR3 nucleotides read TGTGCCAGCACCGGGATCGACAGGGACACTGAAGCTTTCTTT.

This chain joins TRBV20-1 and TRBJ1-1; no firm D call. Germline V gene lookup returns CDR1 DFQATT and CDR2 SNEGSKA (reference sequence). This CDR3 has 11 residues. Trimming removed 2 bases at V and 5 bases at J, with 6 bases between. In DNA, the CDR3 is TGCAGTGCTAGAACTGGTACTGAAGCTTTCTTT. It translates to CSARTGTEAFF.

The chain recombines TRBV6-5 with TRBJ1-5, with 7 nucleotides matching TRBD1. The V and J ends lost 10 bases and 5 bases, in that order; junction bases with no gene match: 8. The CDR3 runs 13 residues. Germline V gene sequence: CDR1 MNHEY, CDR2 SVGAGI. Here the CDR3 reads CAIGGRGDQPQHF. CDR3 nucleotides: TGTGCCATAGGGGGCAGGGGCGATCAGCCCCAGCATTTT.

V is TRBV5-5 and J is TRBJ1-2, with 9 positions matching TRBD1. Unmatched junction bases numbered 10, after V lost 5 bases and J lost 2 bases. CDR3 length: 16 residues. CDR1 SGHKS and CDR2 YYEKEE come from the germline V gene (reference sequence). The CDR3 sequence is CASSQTGGAGNYGYTF. The CDR3 coding sequence is TGTGCCAGCAGTCAAACAGGGGGCGCGGGGAACTATGGCTACACCTTC.

The CDR3 bases are TGCAGTGCTACAAGTACAGGGGAACAGTTCTTC. Translation: CSATSTGEQFF. The chain has TRBV20-1 and TRBJ2-1, with TRBD1 matching 7 bases. The germline gives CDR1 DFQATT, CDR2 SNEGSKA (reference sequence). V lost 4 bases to trimming and J lost 13 bases; unmatched junction nucleotides: 7. This CDR3 spans 11 amino acids.

The V and J genes are TRBV5-4 and TRBJ2-1; a possible D gene is TRBD1 (6 bases). This CDR3 spans 15 amino acids. V dropped 3 bases and J dropped 8 bases, with 18 bases sitting between them. Germline values: CDR1 SGHNT, CDR2 YYREEE (reference sequence). DNA for the CDR3: TGTGCCAGCAGCTGGGACAACGTTGTGGGGCATGAGCAGTTCTTC. This translates into CASSWDNVVGHEQFF. Full variable domain (remainder filled in from reference TRBV5-4 and TRBJ2-1): ETGVTQSPTHLIKTRGQQVTLRCSSQSGHNTVSWYQQALGQGPQFIFQYYREEENGRGNFPPRFSGLQFPNYSSELNVNALELDDSALYLCASSWDNVVGHEQFFGPGTRLTVL.